The next 20 T cell receptor beta chains were all read from a single sample in a study of T cell responses to AZD1222 COVID-19 vaccine. Clones were sequenced by immunoSEQ multiplex PCR, and TCRdb holds only the in-frame ones, with some missing. The profile shows approximately 170,000 clones, approximately 86% of them singletons. The material was peripheral blood, obtained 28 days after the second AZD1222 dose. These receptor sequences come from an adult who received the AZD1222 COVID-19 vaccine.

The gene calls are TRBV30 and TRBJ1-1; D possibly corresponds to TRBD1 (5 bases). This CDR3 is 13 amino acids long. The germline V gene has CDR1 GTSNPN and CDR2 SVGIG (reference sequence). V was shortened by 4 bases and J by 4 bases, with 13 bases between the two germline ends. The CDR3 region has the DNA TGTGCCTGGACTACAGGTTTCGGCACTGAAGCTTTCTTT. Protein: CAWTTGFGTEAFF.

This chain connects TRBV6-1 to TRBJ2-7; 11 bases fit TRBD1. The CDR3 is made up of 13 amino acids. Germline loops: CDR1 MNHNS, CDR2 SASEGT. The CDR3 DNA follows: TGTGCCAGCAGTACGGGGACAGGGGGGGATGGATCGGTC. As protein: CASSTGTGGDGSV.

The V call is TRBV5-1, the J call TRBJ1-6; TRBD1 matches at 7 bases. Germline values: CDR1 SGHRS, CDR2 YFSETQ. The CDR3 length is 15 residues. V lost 4 bases, J lost 9 bases, and 10 bases stayed unmatched. The CDR3, as DNA: TGCGCCAGCAGCGATGGACAGGTGGGTTCTTCACCCCTCCACTTT. This gives the protein CASSDGQVGSSPLHF.

The V and J genes are TRBV18 and TRBJ1-6, with 7 bases fitting TRBD1. V shed 2 bases and J 0 bases; nucleotides not matched to a gene: 4. The germline CDR1 and CDR2 sequences are KGHSH and LQKENI. The CDR3 contains 17 residues. DNA for the CDR3: TGTGCCAGCTCACCAGGTAGGGACAGCTCCTATAATTCACCCCTCCACTTT. Translated, it gives CASSPGRDSSYNSPLHF.

The chain carries TRBV2 and TRBJ1-4; D possibly corresponds to TRBD1 (5 bases). The CDR3 spans 13 residues. Deletions cut 5 bases from V and 1 base from J, with 5 bases between. In germline, CDR1 is SNHLY, CDR2 FYNNEI. CDR3 residues: CASSTGTNEKLFF. In DNA form, the CDR3 reads TGTGCCAGCAGTACAGGAACTAATGAAAAACTGTTTTTT.

The rearrangement links TRBV6-5 to TRBJ2-1, with 7 bases fitting TRBD2. The trim removed 9 bases at V and 4 bases at J, leaving 9 bases unmatched. The germline CDR1 and CDR2 sequences are MNHEY and SVGAGI. CDR3 size: 14 residues. The CDR3 here is CASRGTGGYNEQFF. CDR3 DNA: TGTGCCAGTCGGGGGACGGGAGGATACAATGAGCAGTTCTTC.

This CDR3 reads CASSTGRARGTYEQYF. In nucleotides, the CDR3 is TGTGCCAGCAGCACAGGTCGGGCGAGGGGGACTTACGAGCAGTACTTC. The chain couples TRBV5-4 to TRBJ2-7; D tentatively reads TRBD1 or TRBD2 (6 bases each). Germline lookup yields CDR1 SGHNT and CDR2 YYREEE (reference sequence). Trimming cost V 4 bases and J 4 bases, with 21 bases left between them. The CDR3 runs to 16 residues.

The table lists this clone with a count of one. This rearrangement joins TRBV5-1 to TRBJ1-1; a possible D gene is TRBD1 (5 bases). Trimming pared 0 bases from V and 1 base from J, leaving 13 bases between. This CDR3 has 16 residues. Germline CDR1 reads SGHRS; CDR2 reads YFSETQ. The chain's CDR3 is CASSLVPGRTNTEAFF. CDR3 bases: TGCGCCAGCAGCTTGGTCCCGGGACGGACGAACACTGAAGCTTTCTTT.

This chain connects TRBV19 to TRBJ2-3, with 9 bases fitting TRBD2. CDR1 LNHDA and CDR2 SQIVND come from the germline V gene (reference sequence). This CDR3 is 18 amino acids long. Germline trimming cut 6 bases from V and 0 bases from J; bases unmatched to any gene: 13. CDR3 sequence reads: CASSRIFEAGGSTDTQYF. CDR3 DNA: TGTGCCAGTAGCCGTATATTTGAAGCGGGGGGTAGCACAGATACGCAGTATTTT.

The V and J genes are TRBV5-1 and TRBJ1-6; unclear D gene. Looked up from germline, CDR1 is SGHRS and CDR2 is YFSETQ. V lost 0 bases and J lost 8, with 12 bases in between. The CDR3 extends over 15 amino acids. As DNA, the CDR3 is TGCGCCAGCAGCTTGGAGTCAGGAAGGTATTCACCCCTCCACTTT. This sequence encodes CASSLESGRYSPLHF.

This rearrangement joins TRBV18 to TRBJ2-1; 9 bases are shared with TRBD2. CDR3 length: 15 amino acids. The germline V gene has CDR1 KGHSH and CDR2 LQKENI. V was clipped by 4 bases and J by 5 bases; unmatched bases: 6. CDR3 coding DNA: TGTGCCAGCTCACGGGATAGCGGGGGAGACAATGAGCAGTTCTTC. As protein: CASSRDSGGDNEQFF.

The chain is built from TRBV7-3 and TRBJ2-2; tentatively, D is TRBD1 (6 bases). Germline CDR1 and CDR2: SGHTA and FQGTGA. The CDR3 has 17 amino acids. Trimming left V 0 bases short and J 6 bases short, with 17 bases between. The CDR3, as DNA: TGTGCCAGCAGCTTAACGTTGAGACAGGAAATACCCGGGGAGCTGTTTTTT. Its translation is CASSLTLRQEIPGELFF.

The chain couples TRBV6-2 or TRBV6-3 to TRBJ1-1; possible D gene TRBD1, 5 bases. The length of the CDR3 is 14 residues. V was clipped by 2 bases and J by 5 bases, with 12 bases between them. CDR1 and CDR2 from the germline V gene are MNHEY and SVGEGT. The CDR3: CASSYTRDGTEAFF. Here the CDR3 DNA reads TGTGCCAGCAGTTACACCAGGGATGGTACTGAAGCTTTCTTT.

There are a few counts of this clone. The rearrangement joins TRBV18 to TRBJ1-6; 9 nucleotides line up with TRBD1. The J segment lost 7 bases and the V segment lost 6 bases, leaving 7 bases of the junction unmatched. CDR1 is KGHSH and CDR2 is LQKENI in the germline V gene. This CDR3 spans 15 amino acids. The CDR3 loop is CASSQDRGYNSPLHF. The CDR3 nucleotides are TGTGCCAGCTCGCAGGACAGGGGATACAATTCACCCCTCCACTTT. The full variable domain, its missing parts supplied by reference TRBV18 and TRBJ1-6, is NAGVMQNPRHLVRRRGQEARLRCSPMKGHSHVYWYRQLPEEGLKFMVYLQKENIIDESGMPKERFSAEFPKEGPSILRIQQVVRGDSAAYFCASSQDRGYNSPLHFGNGTRLTVT.

The V and J genes are TRBV5-1 and TRBJ1-2, with 10 positions matching TRBD1. The germline CDR1 and CDR2 sequences are SGHRS and YFSETQ. There are 16 residues in the CDR3. The trim removed 4 bases at V and 5 bases at J, leaving 11 bases unmatched. The CDR3 DNA follows: TGCGCCAGCAGCCTCCAGCAAGGACAGGGGGTATATGGCTACACCTTC. It codes for CASSLQQGQGVYGYTF.

This chain joins TRBV5-4 and TRBJ2-3; D assignment may be TRBD1 or TRBD2 (5 bases each). The length of the CDR3 is 17 residues. Trimming removed 2 bases at V and 0 bases at J, with 16 bases between. From germline, CDR1 is SGHNT and CDR2 YYREEE (reference sequence). DNA for the CDR3: TGTGCCAGCAGCTTTTCCCAGGGAGCCCACAGCACAGATACGCAGTATTTT. It codes for CASSFSQGAHSTDTQYF. Combining the CDR3 with reference TRBV5-4 and TRBJ2-3 gives the whole variable domain ETGVTQSPTHLIKTRGQQVTLRCSSQSGHNTVSWYQQALGQGPQFIFQYYREEENGRGNFPPRFSGLQFPNYSSELNVNALELDDSALYLCASSFSQGAHSTDTQYFGPGTRLTVL.

V is TRBV5-5 and J is TRBJ2-7; 7 positions agree with TRBD1. The V gene's germline CDR1 is SGHKS and CDR2 YYEKEE (reference sequence). The ends lost 0 bases at V and 4 bases at J; junction bases unmatched: 13. The CDR3 runs to 17 residues. CDR3 bases: TGTGCCAGCAGCTTGGTTAACAGGGGAAGGAATTCGTACGAGCAGTACTTC. As protein: CASSLVNRGRNSYEQYF.

This clone was counted only a few times. This chain connects TRBV5-1 to TRBJ2-1; TRBD2 aligns across 12 bases. Germline V gene sequence: CDR1 SGHRS, CDR2 YFSETQ. The CDR3 contains 15 residues. The V gene end was trimmed by 3 bases and the J gene end by 8 bases; junction bases not matched to a gene: 6. CDR3 DNA: TGCGCCAGCAGCTGGACTAGCGGGGTGAGGGATGAGCAGTTCTTC. Protein product: CASSWTSGVRDEQFF. The full variable domain, in which reference TRBV5-1 and TRBJ2-1 provide the parts outside the CDR3, is KAGVTQTPRYLIKTRGQQVTLSCSPISGHRSVSWYQQTPGQGLQFLFEYFSETQRNKGNFPGRFSGRQFSNSRSEMNVSTLELGDSALYLCASSWTSGVRDEQFFGPGTRLTVL.

The chain combines TRBV18 with TRBJ2-7, with 8 bases that match TRBD2. The length of the CDR3 is 15 residues. CDR1 is KGHSH, CDR2 LQKENI, per germline. J lost 2 bases, V lost 4 bases, and 7 bases had no gene match. The CDR3 DNA sequence: TGTGCCAGCTCACAGGGACTAGGGAGTACCTACGAGCAGTACTTC. The encoded protein is CASSQGLGSTYEQYF.

The chain carries TRBV30 and TRBJ1-6; tentatively, D is TRBD1 (6 bases). CDR1 and CDR2 from the germline V gene are GTSNPN and SVGIG (reference sequence). The CDR3 runs 20 residues. Deletions cut 4 bases from V and 0 bases from J, with 25 bases between. CDR3 coding DNA: TGTGCCTGGATTGCTTGGAGGGGACACCGAAGGAGCTCCTATAATTCACCCCTCCACTTT. Translating gives CAWIAWRGHRRSSYNSPLHF.